Following are 2 T cell receptor beta chains from one sample sequenced in a study of shared clonotypes between healthy human individuals. Assay used: immunoSEQ multiplex PCR; TCRdb lists only in-frame clones, some missing. In the table there are about 2.1 million clones, 85% to 95% of which are singletons. Terminally differentiated effector memory CD45RA+ cells were excluded by CCR7 positive selection of CD45RO-negative cells. The sequenced sample consisted of naive CD8+ T cells from PBMCs. These receptors were obtained from a man between 18 and 35 years old in good health. Some clones in this sample may be carry-over from other donors' samples.

The rearrangement uses TRBV11-2 and TRBJ2-3; no firm D call. V lost 0 bases and J 4 bases, leaving 8 bases between the germline ends. The CDR3 runs 14 residues. CDR1 and CDR2 (germline): SGHAT, FQNNGV. CDR3 region: CASSLEGFPDTQYF. CDR3 coding DNA: TGTGCCAGCAGCTTAGAAGGGTTCCCAGATACGCAGTATTTT. Full variable domain (rest looked up from reference TRBV11-2 and TRBJ2-3): EAGVAQSPRYKIIEKRQSVAFWCNPISGHATLYWYQQILGQGPKLLIQFQNNGVVDDSQLPKDRFSAERLKGVDSTLKIQPAKLEDSAVYLCASSLEGFPDTQYFGPGTRLTVL.

The V call is TRBV19, the J call TRBJ1-1, with D possibly matching TRBD1 (5 bases). CDR1 and CDR2 from the germline V gene are LNHDA and SQIVND (reference sequence). The length of the CDR3 is 14 residues. V lost 3 bases and J lost 4, with 12 bases in between. The CDR3 DNA follows: TGTGCCAGTAGTATTGTTGGAGGGACCACTGAAGCTTTCTTT. Its translation is CASSIVGGTTEAFF.